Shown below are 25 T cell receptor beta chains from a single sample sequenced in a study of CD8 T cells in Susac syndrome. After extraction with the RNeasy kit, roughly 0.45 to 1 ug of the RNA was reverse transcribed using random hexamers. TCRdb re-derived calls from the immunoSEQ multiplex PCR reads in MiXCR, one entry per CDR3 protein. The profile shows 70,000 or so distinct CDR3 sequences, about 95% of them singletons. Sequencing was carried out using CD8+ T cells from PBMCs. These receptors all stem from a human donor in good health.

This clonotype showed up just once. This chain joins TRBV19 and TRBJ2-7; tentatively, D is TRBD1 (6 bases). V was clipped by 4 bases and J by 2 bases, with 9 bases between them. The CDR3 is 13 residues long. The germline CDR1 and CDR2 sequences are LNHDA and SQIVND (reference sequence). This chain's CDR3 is CASSTGAPYEQYF. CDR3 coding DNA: TGTGCCAGTAGTACAGGGGCCCCCTACGAGCAGTACTTC.

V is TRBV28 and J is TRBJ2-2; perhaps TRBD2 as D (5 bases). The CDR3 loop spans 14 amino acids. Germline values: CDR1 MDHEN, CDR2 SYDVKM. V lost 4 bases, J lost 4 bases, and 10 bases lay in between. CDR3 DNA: TGTGCCAGCAGTTCGGTAGGAGGCACCGGGGAGCTGTTTTTT. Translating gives CASSSVGGTGELFF. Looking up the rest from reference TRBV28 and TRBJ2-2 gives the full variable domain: DVKVTQSSRYLVKRTGEKVFLECVQDMDHENMFWYRQDPGLGLRLIYFSYDVKMKEKGDIPEGYSVSREKKERFSLILESASTNQTSMYLCASSSVGGTGELFFGEGSRLTVL.

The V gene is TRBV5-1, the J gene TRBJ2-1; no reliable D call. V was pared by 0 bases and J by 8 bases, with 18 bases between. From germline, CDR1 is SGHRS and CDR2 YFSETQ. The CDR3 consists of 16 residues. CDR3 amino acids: CASSLEWPTTGDEQFF. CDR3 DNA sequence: TGCGCCAGCAGCTTGGAATGGCCTACTACGGGCGATGAGCAGTTCTTC.

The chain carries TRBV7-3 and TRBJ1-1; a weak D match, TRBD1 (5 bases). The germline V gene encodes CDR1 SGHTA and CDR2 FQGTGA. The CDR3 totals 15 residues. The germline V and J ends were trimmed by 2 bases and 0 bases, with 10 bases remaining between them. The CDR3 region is CASSLHQGLNTEAFF. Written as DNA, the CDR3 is TGTGCCAGCAGCTTACATCAGGGCCTGAACACTGAAGCTTTCTTT.

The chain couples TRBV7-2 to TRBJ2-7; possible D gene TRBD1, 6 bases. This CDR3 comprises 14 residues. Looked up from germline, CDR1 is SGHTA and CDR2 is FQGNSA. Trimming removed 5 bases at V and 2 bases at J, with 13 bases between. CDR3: CASSVGQSPYEQYF. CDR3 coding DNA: TGTGCCAGCAGCGTCGGACAGTCCCCCTACGAGCAGTACTTC.

Here the CDR3 reads CASSPGTSGDRTDTQYF. Here the CDR3 DNA reads TGTGCCAGCAGCCCCGGGACTAGCGGGGACCGCACAGATACGCAGTATTTT. This chain joins TRBV9 and TRBJ2-3, with 13 bases that match TRBD2. V was clipped by 4 bases and J by 1 base; unmatched bases: 6. The CDR3 has 17 residues. Germline CDR1 is SGDLS and CDR2 is YYNGEE.

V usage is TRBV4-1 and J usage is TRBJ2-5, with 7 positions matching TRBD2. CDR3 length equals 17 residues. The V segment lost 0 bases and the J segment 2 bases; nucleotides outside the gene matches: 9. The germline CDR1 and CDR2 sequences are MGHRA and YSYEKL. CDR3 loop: CASSQDRIAGLQETQYF. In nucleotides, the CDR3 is TGCGCCAGCAGCCAAGATAGGATAGCGGGTCTTCAAGAGACCCAGTACTTC.

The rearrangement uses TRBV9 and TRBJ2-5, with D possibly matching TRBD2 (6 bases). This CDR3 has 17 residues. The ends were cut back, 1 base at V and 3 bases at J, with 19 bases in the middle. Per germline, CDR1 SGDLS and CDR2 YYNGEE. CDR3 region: CASSVSPVWRGEETQYF. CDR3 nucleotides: TGTGCCAGCAGCGTATCCCCCGTATGGCGGGGAGAAGAGACCCAGTACTTC.

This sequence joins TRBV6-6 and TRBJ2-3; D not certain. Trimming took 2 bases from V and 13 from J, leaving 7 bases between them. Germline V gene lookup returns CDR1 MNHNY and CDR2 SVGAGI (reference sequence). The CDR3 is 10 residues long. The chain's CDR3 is CASSYPPEYF. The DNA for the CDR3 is TGTGCCAGCAGTTACCCTCCGGAGTATTTT.

The CDR3 loop reads CASGYSLYEQYF. CDR3 nucleotide sequence: TGTGCCAGCGGCTACAGTCTCTACGAGCAGTACTTC. The J gene is TRBJ2-7, the V gene TRBV27; unclear D gene. CDR3 length: 12 residues. Trimming stripped 8 bases from V and 3 bases from J, with 11 bases between. Germline lookup yields CDR1 MNHEY and CDR2 SMNVEV (reference sequence).

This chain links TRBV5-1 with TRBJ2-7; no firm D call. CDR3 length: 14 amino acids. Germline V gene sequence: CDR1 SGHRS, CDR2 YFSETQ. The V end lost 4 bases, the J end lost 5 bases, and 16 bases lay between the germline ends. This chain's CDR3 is CASSLRLFGHEQYF. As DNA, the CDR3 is TGCGCCAGCAGCCTCAGGTTATTTGGACACGAGCAGTACTTC.

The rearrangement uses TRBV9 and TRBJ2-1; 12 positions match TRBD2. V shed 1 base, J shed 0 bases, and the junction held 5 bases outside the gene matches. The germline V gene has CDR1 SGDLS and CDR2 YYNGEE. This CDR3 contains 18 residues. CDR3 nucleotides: TGTGCCAGCAGCGTATCTAGCGGGGGGGCCAGCTCCTACAATGAGCAGTTCTTC. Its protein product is CASSVSSGGASSYNEQFF.

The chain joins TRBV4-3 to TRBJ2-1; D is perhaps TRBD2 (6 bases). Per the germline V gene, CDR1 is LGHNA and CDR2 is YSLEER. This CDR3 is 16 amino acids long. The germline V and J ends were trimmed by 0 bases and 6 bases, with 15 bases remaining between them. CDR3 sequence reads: CASSQDQTRGGNEQFF. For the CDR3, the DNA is TGCGCCAGCAGCCAAGATCAGACTAGGGGTGGCAATGAGCAGTTCTTC.

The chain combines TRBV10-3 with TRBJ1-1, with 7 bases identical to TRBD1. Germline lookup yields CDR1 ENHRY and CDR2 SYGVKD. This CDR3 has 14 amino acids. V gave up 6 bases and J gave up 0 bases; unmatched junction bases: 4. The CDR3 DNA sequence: TGTGCCATCAGGGAACAGGGGATGAACACTGAAGCTTTCTTT. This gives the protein CAIREQGMNTEAFF.

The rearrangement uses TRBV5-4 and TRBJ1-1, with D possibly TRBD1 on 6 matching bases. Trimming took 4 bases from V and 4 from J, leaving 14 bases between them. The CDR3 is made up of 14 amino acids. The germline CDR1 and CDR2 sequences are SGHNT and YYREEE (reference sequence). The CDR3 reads CASSTDGGRTEAFF. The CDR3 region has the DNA TGTGCCAGCAGCACGGACGGGGGCCGCACTGAAGCTTTCTTT.

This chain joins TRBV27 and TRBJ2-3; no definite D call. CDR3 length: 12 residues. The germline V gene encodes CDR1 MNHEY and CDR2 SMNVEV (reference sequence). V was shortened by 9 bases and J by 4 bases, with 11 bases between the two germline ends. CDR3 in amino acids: CARPPRPDTQYF. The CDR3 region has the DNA TGTGCCAGACCACCCCGGCCAGATACGCAGTATTTT.

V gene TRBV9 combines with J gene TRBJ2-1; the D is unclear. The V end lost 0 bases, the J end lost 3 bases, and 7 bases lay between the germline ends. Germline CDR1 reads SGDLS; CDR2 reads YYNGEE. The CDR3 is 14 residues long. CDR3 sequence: CASSVGVVYNEQFF. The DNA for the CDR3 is TGTGCCAGCAGCGTAGGCGTGGTCTACAATGAGCAGTTCTTC.

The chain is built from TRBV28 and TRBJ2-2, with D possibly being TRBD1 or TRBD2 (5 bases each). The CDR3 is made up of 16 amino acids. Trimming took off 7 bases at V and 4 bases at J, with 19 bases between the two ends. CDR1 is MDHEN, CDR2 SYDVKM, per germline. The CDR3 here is CASTDQWGIGTGELFF. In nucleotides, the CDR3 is TGTGCCAGCACCGACCAATGGGGGATCGGCACCGGGGAGCTGTTTTTT. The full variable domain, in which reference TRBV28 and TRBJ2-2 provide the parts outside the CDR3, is DVKVTQSSRYLVKRTGEKVFLECVQDMDHENMFWYRQDPGLGLRLIYFSYDVKMKEKGDIPEGYSVSREKKERFSLILESASTNQTSMYLCASTDQWGIGTGELFFGEGSRLTVL.

The CDR3 here is CASSQTGNTGELFF. Here the CDR3 DNA reads TGTGCCAGCAGCCAGACAGGGAACACCGGGGAGCTGTTTTTT. The chain carries TRBV7-3 and TRBJ2-2, with D maybe TRBD1 (6 bases). V dropped 5 bases and J dropped 1 base, with 8 bases sitting between them. The length of the CDR3 is 14 residues. CDR1 SGHTA and CDR2 FQGTGA come from the germline V gene.

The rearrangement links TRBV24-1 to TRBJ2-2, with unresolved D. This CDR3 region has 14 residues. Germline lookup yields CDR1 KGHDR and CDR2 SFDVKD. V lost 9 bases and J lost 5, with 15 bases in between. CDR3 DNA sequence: TGTGCCACCCGGCCCCACGGAGAAACCGGGGAGCTGTTTTTT. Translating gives CATRPHGETGELFF.

The CDR3 DNA reads TGTGCCAGCAGTTACAGGGCTACAGGGGGGGGTGAGCAGTTCTTC. Translated, it gives CASSYRATGGGEQFF. The chain has TRBV27 and TRBJ2-1, with D possibly TRBD1 on 8 matching bases. V was cut by 4 bases and J by 9 bases, with 19 bases left in between. Per germline, CDR1 MNHEY and CDR2 SMNVEV (reference sequence). This CDR3 comprises 15 residues.

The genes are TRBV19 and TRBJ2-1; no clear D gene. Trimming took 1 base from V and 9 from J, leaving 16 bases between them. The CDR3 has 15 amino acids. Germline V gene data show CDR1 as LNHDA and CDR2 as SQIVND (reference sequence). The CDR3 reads CASSIVVRTGGEQFF. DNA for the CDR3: TGTGCCAGTAGTATAGTCGTTCGAACCGGCGGTGAGCAGTTCTTC. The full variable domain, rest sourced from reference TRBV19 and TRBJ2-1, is DGGITQSPKYLFRKEGQNVTLSCEQNLNHDAMYWYRQDPGQGLRLIYYSQIVNDFQKGDIAEGYSVSREKKESFPLTVTSAQKNPTAFYLCASSIVVRTGGEQFFGPGTRLTVL.

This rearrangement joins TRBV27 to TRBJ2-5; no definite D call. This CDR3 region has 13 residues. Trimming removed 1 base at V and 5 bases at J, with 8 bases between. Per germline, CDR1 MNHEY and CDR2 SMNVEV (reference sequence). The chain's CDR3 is CASSLLMEETQYF. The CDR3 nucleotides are TGTGCCAGCAGTTTATTGATGGAGGAGACCCAGTACTTC.

The CDR3 nucleotides are TGTGCCAGCAGTATCCCCCTCGGGGGAATAAAAAGCACAGATACGCAGTATTTT. It is translated as CASSIPLGGIKSTDTQYF. This chain uses TRBV7-2 with TRBJ2-3; TRBD2 is a possible D gene (6 bases). V was trimmed by 6 bases and J by 0 bases, leaving 22 bases between them. The CDR3 loop spans 18 amino acids. Germline CDR1 reads SGHTA; CDR2 reads FQGNSA.

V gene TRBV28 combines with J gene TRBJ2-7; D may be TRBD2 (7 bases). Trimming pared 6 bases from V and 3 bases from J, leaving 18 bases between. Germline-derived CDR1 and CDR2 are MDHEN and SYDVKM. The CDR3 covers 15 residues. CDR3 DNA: TGTGCCAGCAGCTTTAGGGGGGGCCTTGACTACGAGCAGTACGTC. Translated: CASSFRGGLDYEQYV.